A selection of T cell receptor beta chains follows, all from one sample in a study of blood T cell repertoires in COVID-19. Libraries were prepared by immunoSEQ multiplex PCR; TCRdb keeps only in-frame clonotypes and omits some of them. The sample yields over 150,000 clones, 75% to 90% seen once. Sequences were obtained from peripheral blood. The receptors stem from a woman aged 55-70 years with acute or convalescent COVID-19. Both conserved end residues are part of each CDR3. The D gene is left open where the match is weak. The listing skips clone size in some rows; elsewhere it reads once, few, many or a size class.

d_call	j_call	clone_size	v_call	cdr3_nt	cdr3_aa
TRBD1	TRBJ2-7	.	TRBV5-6	TGTGCCAGCAGCTTGATTGCGACAGGGGGTTCCTACGAGCAGTACTTC	CASSLIATGGSYEQYF
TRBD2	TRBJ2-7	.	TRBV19	TGTGCCACCTCGATGACTAGCGGGGGTTACGAGCAGTACTTC	CATSMTSGGYEQYF
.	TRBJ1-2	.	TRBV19	TGTGCCAGTAGCCCTGACAGCTATGGCTACACCTTC	CASSPDSYGYTF
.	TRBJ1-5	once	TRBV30	TGTGCCTGGAGTGGGGGCAACACGTCAGGCAATCAGCCCCAGCATTTT	CAWSGGNTSGNQPQHF
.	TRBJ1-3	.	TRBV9	TGTGCCAGCAGCTCTATGGTGGGGGGGAACACCATATATTTT	CASSSMVGGNTIYF
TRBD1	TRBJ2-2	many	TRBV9	TGTGCCAGCAGCTCTCGACAGGGCGACACCGGGGAGCTGTTTTTT	CASSSRQGDTGELFF
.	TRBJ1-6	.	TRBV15	TGTGCCACCAGCAGAGATCAGTCACCCCTCCACTTT	CATSRDQSPLHF
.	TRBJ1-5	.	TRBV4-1	TGCGCCAGCAGCCACCCTGGGGCGGGACCGAACAATCAGCCCCAGCATTTT	CASSHPGAGPNNQPQHF
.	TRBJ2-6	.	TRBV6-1	TGTGCCAGCAGTGGTATTCGACAGTTATTCTCTGGGGCCAACGTCCTGACTTTC	CASSGIRQLFSGANVLTF
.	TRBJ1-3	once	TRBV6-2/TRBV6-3	TGTGCCAGCAGTCCGACAGCTTCTGGAAACACCATATATTTT	CASSPTASGNTIYF
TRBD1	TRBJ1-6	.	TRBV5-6	TGTGCCAGCAGGCCAACAGGGGACAATTCACCCCTCCACTTT	CASRPTGDNSPLHF
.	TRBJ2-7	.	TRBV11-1	TGTGCCAGCAGCCCAACAGGGCAACTGGGCTCCTACGAGCAGTACTTC	CASSPTGQLGSYEQYF
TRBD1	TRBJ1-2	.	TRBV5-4	TGTGCCAGCAGCTTCGGACAGGACAGGGGAGGAGGCTACACCTTC	CASSFGQDRGGGYTF
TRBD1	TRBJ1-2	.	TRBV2	TGTGCCAGCGCGGGACAGGGGGTTCGGGTTGGGATGGACGACTACACCTTC	CASAGQGVRVGMDDYTF
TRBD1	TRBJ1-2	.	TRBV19	TGTGCCAGTAGTAATACAGGGGGCTATGGCTACACCTTC	CASSNTGGYGYTF
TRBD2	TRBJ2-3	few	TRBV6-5	TGTGCCAGCAGTTACTCGGGCGGGGGTGCTGTGGATACGCAGTATTTT	CASSYSGGGAVDTQYF
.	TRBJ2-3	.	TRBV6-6	TGTGCCAGCAGCTCCGAGGGAAAGGGGGCGCCGGCGGGGACAGATACGCAGTATTTT	CASSSEGKGAPAGTDTQYF
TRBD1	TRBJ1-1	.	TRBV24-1	TGTGCCACCAGTGACACAGGGGGAAACACTGAAGCTTTCTTT	CATSDTGGNTEAFF
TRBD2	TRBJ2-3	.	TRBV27	TGTGCCAGCAGTTCTTGGGGACTAGCGGGGGGGGAATCTAGCACAGATACGCAGTATTTT	CASSSWGLAGGESSTDTQYF
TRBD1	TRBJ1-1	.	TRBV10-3	TGTGCCATCAGTGAGTCCCGACAGGGGAACACTGAAGCTTTCTTT	CAISESRQGNTEAFF
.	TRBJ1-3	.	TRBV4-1	TGCGCCAGCAGCCAACCGTACGGGAACACCATATATTTT	CASSQPYGNTIYF
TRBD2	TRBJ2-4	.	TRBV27	TGTGCCAGCAGTTGGGGACTAGCGAGAGGTACTCAGTACTTC	CASSWGLARGTQYF
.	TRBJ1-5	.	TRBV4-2	TGTGCCAGCAGCCAAGATCGTGAGAACGGGGGCAATCAGCCCCAGCATTTT	CASSQDRENGGNQPQHF
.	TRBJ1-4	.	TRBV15	TGTGCCACCAGCAGAGATCAGGGCCCCAAACTGTTTTTT	CATSRDQGPKLFF
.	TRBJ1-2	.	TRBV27	TGTGCCAGCAGTTTAAGCCCCCGGGGGGCGAACTATGGCTACACCTTC	CASSLSPRGANYGYTF
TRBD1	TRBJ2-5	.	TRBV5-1	TGCGCCAGCAGACGTGACAGGGGGCGGGAGACCCAGTACTTC	CASRRDRGRETQYF
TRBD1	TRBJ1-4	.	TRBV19	TGTGCCAGTATTACGGGCGCAGGGGGCTTTGTTTTT	CASITGAGGFVF
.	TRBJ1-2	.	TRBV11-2	TGTGCCAGCAGCTTAGGTCAGGGCTACACCTTC	CASSLGQGYTF
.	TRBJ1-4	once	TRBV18	TGTGCCAGCTCACCACTGGCCGGAGATGAAAAACTGTTTTTT	CASSPLAGDEKLFF
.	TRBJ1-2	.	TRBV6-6	TGTGCCAGCACCTTAGATGCCACGGGCTACACCTTC	CASTLDATGYTF
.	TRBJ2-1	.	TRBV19	TGTGCCAGTAGTATAAGACTAGGCTCCTACAATGAGCAGTTCTTC	CASSIRLGSYNEQFF
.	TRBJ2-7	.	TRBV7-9	TGTGCCAGCAGCTTGTCCCTAGGCCCGTTATACGAGCAGTACTTC	CASSLSLGPLYEQYF
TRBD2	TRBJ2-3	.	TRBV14	TGTGCCAGCAGCTACTTAGCGGGTTCTAGCACAGATACGCAGTATTTT	CASSYLAGSSTDTQYF
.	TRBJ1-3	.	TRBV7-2	TGTGCCAGCAGCTTAAGCCACCCTTTTTTTGACTCTGGAAACACCATATATTTT	CASSLSHPFFDSGNTIYF
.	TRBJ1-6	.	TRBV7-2	TGTGCCAGCAGCTTATCCACCCAGTATAATTCACCCCTCCACTTT	CASSLSTQYNSPLHF
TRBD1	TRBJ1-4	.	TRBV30	TGTGCCTGGAGCGACAGGGGGCAGGCTAATGAAAAACTGTTTTTT	CAWSDRGQANEKLFF
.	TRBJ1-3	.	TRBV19	TGTGCCAGTTTCAAAGGTGGGGCAAGCTCTGGAAACACCATATATTTT	CASFKGGASSGNTIYF
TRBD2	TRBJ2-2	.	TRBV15	TGTGCCACCAGGACGGGGGGGAGTAACACCGGGGAGCTGTTTTTT	CATRTGGSNTGELFF
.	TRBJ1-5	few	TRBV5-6	TGTGCCAGCAGCTTCGCCGGCAGGGTCAGCAATCAGCCCCAGCATTTT	CASSFAGRVSNQPQHF
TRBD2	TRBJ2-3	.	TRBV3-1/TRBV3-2	TGTGCCAGCAGCCAAACCCGGCCTGGGGCTAGCGGCGACACAGATACGCAGTATTTT	CASSQTRPGASGDTDTQYF
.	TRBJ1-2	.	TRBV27	TGTGCCAGCAGTCCCAACAGGGTTGACTATGGCTACACCTTC	CASSPNRVDYGYTF
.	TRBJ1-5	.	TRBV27	TGTGCCAGCAAAACGGTCGAGGGAGGTGGGAATCAGCCCCAGCATTTT	CASKTVEGGGNQPQHF
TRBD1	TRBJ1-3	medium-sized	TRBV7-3	TGTGCCAGCAGCTTGGCAGGGGGAACTGGAAACACCATATATTTT	CASSLAGGTGNTIYF
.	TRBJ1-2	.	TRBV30	TGTGCCTGGAGTGTGACAGCTTATGGCTACACCTTC	CAWSVTAYGYTF
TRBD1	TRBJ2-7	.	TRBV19	TGTGCCAGTAGTCGGACAGGGGGCTACGAGCAGTACTTC	CASSRTGGYEQYF